This TCR beta chain was observed in a study of shared clonotypes between healthy human individuals. Donors were healthy HIV-negative adults without recent acute infections or vaccinations. The study, taken as a whole, reports: Among non-shared clonotypes, generation probabilities were lower than among those shared by all four donors. Blood was the sole source, and tissue repertoires probably differ.

Of note for this clone: The antigen is not known.

Profiling relied on immunoSEQ multiplex PCR, and the TCRdb table lists in-frame clones only, not all of them. The sample consists of about a million clones, around 80% of them appearing once. Germline lookup yields CDR1 SGHDT and CDR2 YYEEEE. The junction had 12 bases not matched to a gene; V was cut back by 3 bases and J by 4 bases. This CDR3 is built from 16 residues. The TCR originated in a man younger than 30 in good health. The chain joins TRBV5-6 to TRBJ2-7, with 8 bases lining up with TRBD2. The sample comprised memory CD4+ T cells sorted from blood. Specified subset: CD45RA-negative fraction. CDR3 in amino acids: CASSWAGTRGGYEQYF. DNA of the CDR3: TGTGCCAGCAGCTGGGCCGGGACTAGAGGGGGATACGAGCAGTACTTC. The full variable domain, in which reference TRBV5-6 and TRBJ2-7 provide the parts outside the CDR3, is DAGVTQSPTHLIKTRGQQVTLRCSPKSGHDTVSWYQQALGQGPQFIFQYYEEEERQRGNFPDRFSGHQFPNYSSELNVNALLLGDSALYLCASSWAGTRGGYEQYFGPGTRLTVT.